This T cell receptor beta chain comes out of a study of T-cell reconstitution after alpha-beta-depleted transplantation in children. The CDR3 is made up of 16 amino acids. V lost 2 bases to trimming and J lost 0 bases, with 8 bases between them. General study points: The authors attributed T-cell counts and diversity one year after transplant mostly to newly produced T cells. The origin of alpha-beta T cells about two months after transplant was reportedly several hundred expanded graft clones. There were some patients whose high TCRbeta diversity at day 60 came from surviving recipient T cells and thymic progenitors.

Preparation of the TCRbeta library involved a method that used unique molecular identifiers. From the PCR reads, TCRdb called clonotypes with MiXCR, one entry per CDR3 protein. The data contain more than 75,000 distinct CDR3 sequences, around 22% of them singletons. In the case of this clonotype: The target antigen is unknown.

The sequence derives from a boy younger than 10 with acute lymphoblastic leukemia, due to receive a stem cell transplant. This specimen was PBMCs, taken before TCRalphabeta/CD19-depleted stem cell transplant. The chain links TRBV12-3 or TRBV12-4 to TRBJ2-6; unclear D gene. Here the CDR3 reads CASSLRHDSGANVLTF. CDR3 bases: TGTGCCAGCAGTTTACGGCACGACTCTGGGGCCAACGTCCTGACTTTC.